Presented here are 8 T cell receptor beta chains from one specimen sequenced in a study of blood T cell repertoires in COVID-19. TCRdb keeps only in-frame clones here, not all; method: immunoSEQ multiplex PCR. The data hold 150,000 to 200,000 clones, with about four fifths observed a single time. Sequencing was carried out using peripheral blood. Receptor source: a human donor with acute or convalescent COVID-19. The donor label of this sample is uncertain.

The chain has TRBV30 and TRBJ1-6; 7 positions match TRBD1. Trimming took 3 bases from V and 6 from J; bases not matched to a gene: 11. This CDR3 spans 16 amino acids. Germline V gene lookup returns CDR1 GTSNPN and CDR2 SVGIG (reference sequence). The CDR3 DNA is TGTGCCTGGAGCGCCCTGCAGGGGGTCGGTAATTCACCCCTCCACTTT. It is translated as CAWSALQGVGNSPLHF.

This chain links TRBV2 with TRBJ1-1; D gene uncertain. Trimming pared 1 base from V and 4 bases from J, leaving 10 bases between. There are 14 residues in the CDR3. Germline loops: CDR1 SNHLY, CDR2 FYNNEI. The CDR3 DNA is TGTGCCAGCAGTGAAGGAGGCCTGGTCACTGAAGCTTTCTTT. Translating gives CASSEGGLVTEAFF.

The chain joins TRBV19 to TRBJ1-4; 11 nucleotides align to TRBD1. The CDR3 consists of 16 residues. The junction had 8 bases not matched to a gene; V was cut back by 5 bases and J by 6 bases. Germline V CDR1 and CDR2: LNHDA, SQIVND (reference sequence). CDR3 amino acids: CASSDRRDRGYEKLFF. CDR3 sequence (DNA): TGTGCCAGTAGTGATCGCCGGGACAGGGGGTATGAAAAACTGTTTTTT.

This clone was seen a single time. The chain joins TRBV3-1 (or the pseudogene TRBV3-2) to TRBJ1-5; D gene ambiguous. The CDR3 extends over 13 amino acids. The ends were cut back, 4 bases at V and 5 bases at J, with 9 bases in the middle. Germline values: CDR1 LGHDT, CDR2 YNNKEL (reference sequence). CDR3: CASSRERDQPQHF. The CDR3 DNA sequence: TGTGCCAGCAGCCGAGAGAGAGATCAGCCCCAGCATTTT.

This chain connects TRBV11-2 to TRBJ2-7; 8 nucleotides line up with TRBD2. This CDR3 is 14 amino acids long. After removal of 4 bases from V and 9 bases from J, the junction contained 11 bases not matched to a gene. Germline-derived CDR1 and CDR2 are SGHAT and FQNNGV. This CDR3 reads CASSSLSGSLGQYF. DNA for the CDR3: TGTGCCAGCAGCTCTCTCAGCGGGAGTTTAGGGCAGTACTTC.

The rearrangement links TRBV5-1 to TRBJ2-1; tentative D call: TRBD2 (6 bases). Trimming cost V 3 bases and J 10 bases, with 8 bases left between them. This CDR3 region has 11 residues. Per the germline V gene, CDR1 is SGHRS and CDR2 is YFSETQ. The CDR3 DNA is TGCGCCAGCAGCTCGGCGGGGGAGCAGTTCTTC. Translation gives CASSSAGEQFF. Together with reference TRBV5-1 and TRBJ2-1, the CDR3 gives the full variable domain: KAGVTQTPRYLIKTRGQQVTLSCSPISGHRSVSWYQQTPGQGLQFLFEYFSETQRNKGNFPGRFSGRQFSNSRSEMNVSTLELGDSALYLCASSSAGEQFFGPGTRLTVL.

The genes are TRBV2 and TRBJ2-5; 9 bases agree with TRBD2. The V segment lost 4 bases and the J segment 3 bases; nucleotides outside the gene matches: 0. This CDR3 is built from 13 residues. CDR1 is SNHLY and CDR2 is FYNNEI in the germline V gene. The CDR3 sequence: CASSGTSEETQYF. The CDR3 bases are TGTGCCAGCAGTGGGACTAGCGAAGAGACCCAGTACTTC. Combining the CDR3 with reference TRBV2 and TRBJ2-5 gives the whole variable domain EPEVTQTPSHQVTQMGQEVILRCVPISNHLYFYWYRQILGQKVEFLVSFYNNEISEKSEIFDDQFSVERPDGSNFTLKIRSTKLEDSAMYFCASSGTSEETQYFGPGTRLLVL.

The V and J genes are TRBV27 and TRBJ2-7; weak D call: TRBD1 (6 bases). The CDR3 runs 17 residues. Trimming left V 4 bases short and J 2 bases short, with 21 bases between. Germline loops: CDR1 MNHEY, CDR2 SMNVEV (reference sequence). In DNA form, the CDR3 reads TGTGCCAGCAGTTCGCCTGTCAAAACACAGGGTGCCTACGAGCAGTACTTC. Translated: CASSSPVKTQGAYEQYF.